This record covers a single T cell receptor (beta chain). The antigen is undetermined. CDR1 LNHDA and CDR2 SQIVND come from the germline V gene (reference sequence). The CDR3 has 14 residues. Trimming left V 4 bases short and J 5 bases short, with 12 bases between. Running of the assay took place at deep level. Here immunoSEQ multiplex PCR was the method, and the copy in TCRdb shows in-frame clones only, minus some. Of roughly 1,500,000 clones listed, about 98.5% are singletons. This record comes from a study of shared clonotypes between healthy human individuals. Points from the study as a whole: Naive subsets generally had larger estimated richness than memory subsets.

The clonotype originates from a man aged 25-40 years in good health. This chain joins TRBV19 and TRBJ1-5; D possibly corresponds to TRBD1 (5 bases). Material for sequencing was naive CD4+ T cells sorted from blood. Subset in this sample: CD45RA+ positively selected. The CDR3 region has the DNA TGTGCCAGTAGTAGCCGGGACGGCTATCAGCCCCAGCATTTT. This gives the protein CASSSRDGYQPQHF.